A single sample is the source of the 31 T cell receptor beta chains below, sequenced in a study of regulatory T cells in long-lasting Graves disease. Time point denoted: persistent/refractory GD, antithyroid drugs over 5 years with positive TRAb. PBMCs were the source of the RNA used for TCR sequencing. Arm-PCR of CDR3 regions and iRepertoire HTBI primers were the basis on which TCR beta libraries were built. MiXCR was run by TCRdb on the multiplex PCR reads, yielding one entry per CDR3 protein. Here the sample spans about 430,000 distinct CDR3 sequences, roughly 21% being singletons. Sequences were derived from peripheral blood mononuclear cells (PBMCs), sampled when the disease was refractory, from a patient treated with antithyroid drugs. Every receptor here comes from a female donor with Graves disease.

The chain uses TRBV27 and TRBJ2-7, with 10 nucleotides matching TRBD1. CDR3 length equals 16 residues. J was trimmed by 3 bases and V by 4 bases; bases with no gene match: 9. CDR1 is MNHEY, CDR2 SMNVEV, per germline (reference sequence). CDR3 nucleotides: TGTGCCAGCAGTTCCGCGAGGACAGGGGGTATCTACGAGCAGTACTTC. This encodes CASSSARTGGIYEQYF.

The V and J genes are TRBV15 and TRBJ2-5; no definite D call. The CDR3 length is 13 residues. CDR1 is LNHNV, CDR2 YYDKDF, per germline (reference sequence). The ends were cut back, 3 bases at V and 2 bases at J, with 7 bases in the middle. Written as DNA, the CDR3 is TGTGCCACCAGCAGGGCCCAACAAGAGACCCAGTACTTC. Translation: CATSRAQQETQYF.

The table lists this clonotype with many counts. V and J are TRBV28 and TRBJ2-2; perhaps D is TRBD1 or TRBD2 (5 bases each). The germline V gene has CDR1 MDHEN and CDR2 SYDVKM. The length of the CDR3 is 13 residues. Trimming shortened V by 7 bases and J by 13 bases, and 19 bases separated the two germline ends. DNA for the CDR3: TGTGCCAGCAACCCCGGGGAGCCAGGGACGCTGTTTTTT. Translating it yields CASNPGEPGTLFF.

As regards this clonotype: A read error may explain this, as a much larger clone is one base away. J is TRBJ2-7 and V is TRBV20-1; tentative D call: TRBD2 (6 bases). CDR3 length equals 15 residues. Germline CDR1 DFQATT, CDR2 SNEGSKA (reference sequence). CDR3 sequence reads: CSATRDSSATYAQYF. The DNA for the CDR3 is TGCAGTGCTACCCGGGACTCTAGCGCAACCTACGCGCAGTACTTC.

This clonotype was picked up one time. The CDR3 region is CASSPGTSGRGAKNIQYF. The DNA for the CDR3 is TGTGCCAGCAGTCCCGGGACTAGCGGGAGGGGAGCCAAAAACATTCAGTACTTC. The chain employs TRBV28 and TRBJ2-4, with 16 bases lining up with TRBD2. J lost 0 bases, V lost 5 bases, and 4 bases had no gene match. CDR3 length: 18 amino acids. Germline V gene data show CDR1 as MDHEN and CDR2 as SYDVKM.

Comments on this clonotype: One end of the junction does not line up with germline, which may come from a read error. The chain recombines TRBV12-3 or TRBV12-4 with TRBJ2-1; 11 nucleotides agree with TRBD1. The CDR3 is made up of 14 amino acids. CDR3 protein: CASSPGQGAWEQSF. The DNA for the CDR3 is TGTGCCAGCAGCCCCGGACAGGGGGCATGGGAGCAGTCCTTC.

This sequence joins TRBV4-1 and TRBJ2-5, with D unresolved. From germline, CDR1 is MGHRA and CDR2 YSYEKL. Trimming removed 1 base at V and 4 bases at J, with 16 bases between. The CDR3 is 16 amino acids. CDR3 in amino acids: CASSQVWGAPPETQYF. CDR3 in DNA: TGCGCCAGCAGCCAAGTATGGGGTGCCCCTCCAGAGACCCAGTACTTC.

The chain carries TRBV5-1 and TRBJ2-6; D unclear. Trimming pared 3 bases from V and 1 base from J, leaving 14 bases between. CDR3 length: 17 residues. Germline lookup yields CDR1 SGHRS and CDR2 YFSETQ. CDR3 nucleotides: TGCGCCAGCAGCTCAACACCCTTCGGTTCTGGGGCCAACGTCCTGACTTTC. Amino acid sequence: CASSSTPFGSGANVLTF. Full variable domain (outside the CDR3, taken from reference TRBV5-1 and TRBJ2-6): KAGVTQTPRYLIKTRGQQVTLSCSPISGHRSVSWYQQTPGQGLQFLFEYFSETQRNKGNFPGRFSGRQFSNSRSEMNVSTLELGDSALYLCASSSTPFGSGANVLTFGAGSRLTVL.

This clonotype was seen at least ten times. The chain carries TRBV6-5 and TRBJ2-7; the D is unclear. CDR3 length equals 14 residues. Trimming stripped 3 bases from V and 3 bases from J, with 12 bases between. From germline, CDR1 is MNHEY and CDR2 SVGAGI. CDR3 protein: CASSYTGSLYEQYF. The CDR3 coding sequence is TGTGCCAGCAGTTATACGGGTTCCCTCTACGAGCAGTACTTC.

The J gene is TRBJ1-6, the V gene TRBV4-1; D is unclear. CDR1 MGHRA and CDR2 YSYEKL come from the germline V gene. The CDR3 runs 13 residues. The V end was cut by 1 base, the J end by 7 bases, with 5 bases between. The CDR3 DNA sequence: TGCGCCAGCAGCCAAGGATTCAATTCACCCCTCCACTTT. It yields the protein CASSQGFNSPLHF.

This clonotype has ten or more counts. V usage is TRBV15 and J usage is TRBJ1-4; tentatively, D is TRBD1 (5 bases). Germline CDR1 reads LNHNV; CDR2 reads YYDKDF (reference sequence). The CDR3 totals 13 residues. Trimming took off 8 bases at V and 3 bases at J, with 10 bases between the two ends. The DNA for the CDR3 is TGTGCCACCGCGCAGGGCCCTAATGAAAAACTGTTTTTT. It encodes CATAQGPNEKLFF.

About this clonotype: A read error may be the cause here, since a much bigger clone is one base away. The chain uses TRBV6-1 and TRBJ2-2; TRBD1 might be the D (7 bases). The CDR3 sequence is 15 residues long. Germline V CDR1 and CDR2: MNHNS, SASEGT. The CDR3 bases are TGTGCCAGCAGCCCGGGGACAGCGAACACCGGGGGGCTGTTTTTT. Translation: CASSPGTANTGGLFF.

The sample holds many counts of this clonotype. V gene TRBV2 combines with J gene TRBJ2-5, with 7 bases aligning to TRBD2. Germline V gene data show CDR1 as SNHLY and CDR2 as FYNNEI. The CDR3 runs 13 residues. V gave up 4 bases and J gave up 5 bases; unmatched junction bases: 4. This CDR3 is CASSGEGVETQYF. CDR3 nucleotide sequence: TGTGCCAGCAGTGGGGAGGGAGTGGAGACCCAGTACTTC.

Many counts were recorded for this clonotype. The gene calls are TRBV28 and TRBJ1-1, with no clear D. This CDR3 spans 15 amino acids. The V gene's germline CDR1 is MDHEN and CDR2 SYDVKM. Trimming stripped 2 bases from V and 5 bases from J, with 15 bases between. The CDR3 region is CASSLRKGVKTEAFF. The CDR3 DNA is TGTGCCAGCAGTTTAAGGAAGGGAGTAAAAACTGAAGCTTTCTTT.

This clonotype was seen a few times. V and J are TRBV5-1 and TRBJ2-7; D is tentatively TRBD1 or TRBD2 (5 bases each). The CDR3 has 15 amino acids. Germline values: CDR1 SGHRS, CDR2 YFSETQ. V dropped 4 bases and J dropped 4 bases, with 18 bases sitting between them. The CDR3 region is CASSRGTANRYEQYF. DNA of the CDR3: TGCGCCAGCAGCCGAGGGACGGCCAACCGTTACGAGCAGTACTTC.

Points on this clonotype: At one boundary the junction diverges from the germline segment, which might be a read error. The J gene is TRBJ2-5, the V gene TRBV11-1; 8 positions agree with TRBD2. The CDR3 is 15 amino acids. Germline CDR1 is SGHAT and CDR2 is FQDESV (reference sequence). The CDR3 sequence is CASSQAGETQETQYF. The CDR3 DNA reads TGCGCCAGCAGCCAAGCGGGAGAGACCCAAGAGACCCAGTACTTC.

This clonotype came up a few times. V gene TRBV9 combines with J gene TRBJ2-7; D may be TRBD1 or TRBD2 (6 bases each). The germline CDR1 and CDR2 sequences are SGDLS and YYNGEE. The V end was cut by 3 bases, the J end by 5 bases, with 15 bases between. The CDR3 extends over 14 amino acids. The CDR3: CASSDEGGSHEQYF. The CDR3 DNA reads TGTGCCAGCAGCGATGAAGGGGGGTCCCACGAGCAGTACTTC.

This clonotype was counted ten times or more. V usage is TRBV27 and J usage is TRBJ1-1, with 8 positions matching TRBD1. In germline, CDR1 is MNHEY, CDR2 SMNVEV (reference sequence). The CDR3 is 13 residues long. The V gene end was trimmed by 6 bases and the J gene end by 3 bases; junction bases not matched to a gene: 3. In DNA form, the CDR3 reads TGTGCCAGCAGAAAACAGGGGGACACTGAAGCTTTCTTT. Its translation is CASRKQGDTEAFF.

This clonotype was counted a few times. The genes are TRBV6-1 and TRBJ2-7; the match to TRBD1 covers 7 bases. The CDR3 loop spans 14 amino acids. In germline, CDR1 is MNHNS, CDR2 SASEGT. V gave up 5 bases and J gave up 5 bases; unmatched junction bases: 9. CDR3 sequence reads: CASSSLARGNEQYF. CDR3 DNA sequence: TGTGCCAGCAGTAGCTTAGCCAGGGGGAACGAGCAGTACTTC.

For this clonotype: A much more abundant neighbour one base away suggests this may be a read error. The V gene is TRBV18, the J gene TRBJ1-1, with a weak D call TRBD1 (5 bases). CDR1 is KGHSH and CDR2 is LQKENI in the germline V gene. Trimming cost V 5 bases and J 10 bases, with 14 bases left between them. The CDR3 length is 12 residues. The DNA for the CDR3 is TGTGCCAGCTCATCGACAGACCTTGGAGCTTTCTTT. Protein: CASSSTDLGAFF.

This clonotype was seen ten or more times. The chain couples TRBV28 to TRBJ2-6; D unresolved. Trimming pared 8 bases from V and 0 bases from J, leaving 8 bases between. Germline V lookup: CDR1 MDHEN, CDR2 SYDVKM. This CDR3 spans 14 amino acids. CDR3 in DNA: TGTGCCAGCCGTTCCTCCTCTGGGGCCAACGTCCTGACTTTC. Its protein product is CASRSSSGANVLTF.

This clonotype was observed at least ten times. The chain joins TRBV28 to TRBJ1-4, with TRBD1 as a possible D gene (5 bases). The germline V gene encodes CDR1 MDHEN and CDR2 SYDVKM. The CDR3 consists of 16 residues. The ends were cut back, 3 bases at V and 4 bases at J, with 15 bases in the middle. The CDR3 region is CASSFSLRQHNEKLFF. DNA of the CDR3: TGTGCCAGCAGTTTCAGTCTTAGACAGCATAATGAAAAACTGTTTTTT.

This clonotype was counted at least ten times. DNA for the CDR3: TGTGCCTGGACAGAGGGTTGGGGGAAGGAGCAGTACTTC. Translation gives CAWTEGWGKEQYF. V and J are TRBV30 and TRBJ2-7; perhaps D is TRBD1 or TRBD2 (5 bases each). The CDR3 covers 13 residues. CDR1 is GTSNPN and CDR2 is SVGIG in the germline V gene (reference sequence). The V end lost 4 bases, the J end lost 7 bases, and 17 bases lay between the germline ends.

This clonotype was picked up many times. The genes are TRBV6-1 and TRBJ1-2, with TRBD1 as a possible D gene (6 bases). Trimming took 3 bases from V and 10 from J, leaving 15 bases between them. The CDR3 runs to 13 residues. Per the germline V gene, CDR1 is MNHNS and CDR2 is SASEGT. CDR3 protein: CASSDWPRGLYTF. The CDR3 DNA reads TGTGCCAGCAGTGACTGGCCTCGGGGGCTCTACACCTTC.

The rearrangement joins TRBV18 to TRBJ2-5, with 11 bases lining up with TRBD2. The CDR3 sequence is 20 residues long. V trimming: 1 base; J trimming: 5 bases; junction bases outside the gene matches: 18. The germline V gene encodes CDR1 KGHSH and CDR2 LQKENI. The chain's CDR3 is CASSPQRLRVLAGVIETQYF. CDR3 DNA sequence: TGTGCCAGCTCACCACAACGGCTTCGAGTACTAGCGGGAGTTATCGAGACCCAGTACTTC.

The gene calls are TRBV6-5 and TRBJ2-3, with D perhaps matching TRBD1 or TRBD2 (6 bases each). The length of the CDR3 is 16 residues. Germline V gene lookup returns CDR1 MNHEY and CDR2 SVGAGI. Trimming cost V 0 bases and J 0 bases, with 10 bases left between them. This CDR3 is CASSYSRGASTDTQYF. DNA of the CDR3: TGTGCCAGCAGTTACTCGAGGGGGGCTAGCACAGATACGCAGTATTTT.

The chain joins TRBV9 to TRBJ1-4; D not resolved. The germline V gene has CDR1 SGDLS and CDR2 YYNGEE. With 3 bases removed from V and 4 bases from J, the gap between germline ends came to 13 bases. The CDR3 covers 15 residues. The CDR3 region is CASSDGIRDNEKLFF. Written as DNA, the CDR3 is TGTGCCAGCAGCGACGGGATCCGGGATAATGAAAAACTGTTTTTT.

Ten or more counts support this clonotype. CDR3 loop: CASSEAVRDGYTF. CDR3 bases: TGTGCCAGCAGTGAAGCAGTGAGGGATGGCTACACCTTC. The V gene is TRBV6-1, the J gene TRBJ1-2; D remains ambiguous. Germline loops: CDR1 MNHNS, CDR2 SASEGT. This CDR3 region has 13 residues. V was pared by 0 bases and J by 6 bases, with 8 bases between.

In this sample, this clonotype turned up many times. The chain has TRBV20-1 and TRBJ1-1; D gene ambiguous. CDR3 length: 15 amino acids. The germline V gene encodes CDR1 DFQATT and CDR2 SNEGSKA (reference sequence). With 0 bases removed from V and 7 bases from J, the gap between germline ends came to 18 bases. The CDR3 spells CSARDYLPGRGEAFF. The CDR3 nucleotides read TGCAGTGCTAGAGATTATCTCCCCGGACGGGGTGAAGCTTTCTTT.

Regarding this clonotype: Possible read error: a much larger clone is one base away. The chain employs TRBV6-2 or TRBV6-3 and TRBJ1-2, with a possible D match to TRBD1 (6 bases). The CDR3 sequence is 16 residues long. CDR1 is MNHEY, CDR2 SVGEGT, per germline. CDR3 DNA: TGTGCCACCAGTGAGTACGCCGGGGACAACCTTGAGGGCTACACCTTC. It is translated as CATSEYAGDNLEGYTF.

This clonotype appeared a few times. The CDR3 sequence: CASSLESRNYGYTF. The CDR3 nucleotides read TGTGCCAGCAGCTTAGAGTCGAGGAACTATGGCTACACCTTC. V and J are TRBV7-2 and TRBJ1-2; the D is unclear. The V gene lost 1 base and the J gene lost 2 bases, with 8 bases spanning the gap. Germline-derived CDR1 and CDR2 are SGHTA and FQGNSA. The CDR3 is 14 amino acids. The full variable domain, rest sourced from reference TRBV7-2 and TRBJ1-2, is GAGVSQSPSNKVTEKGKDVELRCDPISGHTALYWYRQSLGQGLEFLIYFQGNSAPDKSGLPSDRFSAERTGGSVSTLTIQRTQQEDSAVYLCASSLESRNYGYTFGSGTRLTVV.